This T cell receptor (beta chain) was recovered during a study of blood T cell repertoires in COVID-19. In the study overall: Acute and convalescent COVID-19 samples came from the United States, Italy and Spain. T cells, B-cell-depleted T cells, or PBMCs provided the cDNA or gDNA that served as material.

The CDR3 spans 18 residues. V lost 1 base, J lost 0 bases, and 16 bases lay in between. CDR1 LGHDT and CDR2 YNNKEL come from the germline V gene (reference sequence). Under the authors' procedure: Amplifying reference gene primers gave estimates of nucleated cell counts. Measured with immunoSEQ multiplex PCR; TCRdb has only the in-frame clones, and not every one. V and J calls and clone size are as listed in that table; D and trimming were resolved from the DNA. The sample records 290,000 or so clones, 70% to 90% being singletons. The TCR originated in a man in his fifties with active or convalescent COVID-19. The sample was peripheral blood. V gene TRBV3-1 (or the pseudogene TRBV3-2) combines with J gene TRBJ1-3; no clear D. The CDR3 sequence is CASSQGGRRLLSGNTIYF. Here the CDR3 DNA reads TGTGCCAGCAGCCAAGGGGGAAGGAGGCTTCTCTCTGGAAACACCATATATTTT.